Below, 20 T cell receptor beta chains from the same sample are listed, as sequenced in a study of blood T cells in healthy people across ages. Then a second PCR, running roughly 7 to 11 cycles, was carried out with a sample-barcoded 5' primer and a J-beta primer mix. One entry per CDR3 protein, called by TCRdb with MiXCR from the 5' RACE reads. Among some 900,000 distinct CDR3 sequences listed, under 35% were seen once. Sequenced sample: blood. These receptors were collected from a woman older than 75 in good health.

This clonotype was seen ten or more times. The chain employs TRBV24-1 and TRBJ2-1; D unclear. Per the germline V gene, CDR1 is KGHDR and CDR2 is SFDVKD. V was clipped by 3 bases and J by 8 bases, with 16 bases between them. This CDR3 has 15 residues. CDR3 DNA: TGTGCCACCAGTGATCCCTCGGGTAGTAGGCATGAGCAGTTCTTC. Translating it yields CATSDPSGSRHEQFF.

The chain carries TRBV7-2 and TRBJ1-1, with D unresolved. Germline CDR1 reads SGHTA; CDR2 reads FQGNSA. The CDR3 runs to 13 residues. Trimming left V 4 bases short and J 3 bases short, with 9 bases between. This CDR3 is CASSYTRDTEAFF. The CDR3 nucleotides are TGTGCCAGCAGCTATACCCGGGACACTGAAGCTTTCTTT.

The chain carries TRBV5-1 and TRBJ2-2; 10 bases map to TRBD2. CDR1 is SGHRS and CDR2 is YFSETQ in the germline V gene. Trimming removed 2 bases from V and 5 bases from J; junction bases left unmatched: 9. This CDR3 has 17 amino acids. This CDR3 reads CASSFSPAGGQTGELFF. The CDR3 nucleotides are TGCGCCAGCAGCTTTAGTCCAGCGGGGGGGCAAACCGGGGAGCTGTTTTTT.

The CDR3 nucleotides read TGTGCCAGCAGCACGGACTACTTGGCGAGGACCCAGTACTTC. Translation gives CASSTDYLARTQYF. The chain links TRBV9 to TRBJ2-5; perhaps TRBD2 as D (6 bases). The CDR3 runs to 14 residues. Trimming shortened V by 4 bases and J by 7 bases, and 17 bases separated the two germline ends. The V gene's germline CDR1 is SGDLS and CDR2 YYNGEE.

This CDR3 is CSATGTSGRANEQFF. Here the CDR3 DNA reads TGCAGTGCGACGGGGACTAGCGGGAGGGCCAATGAGCAGTTCTTC. The chain has TRBV20-1 and TRBJ2-1; 16 positions match TRBD2. Germline CDR1 reads DFQATT; CDR2 reads SNEGSKA (reference sequence). CDR3 length: 15 amino acids. J lost 6 bases, V lost 6 bases, and 5 bases had no gene match.

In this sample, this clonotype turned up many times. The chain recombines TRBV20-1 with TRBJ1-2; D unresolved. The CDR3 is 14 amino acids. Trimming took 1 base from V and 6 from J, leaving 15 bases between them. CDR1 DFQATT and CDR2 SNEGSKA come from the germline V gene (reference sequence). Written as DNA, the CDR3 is TGCAGTGCTAGAGGGCGGGGAACTTTGGATGGCTACACCTTC. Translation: CSARGRGTLDGYTF.

CDR3 loop: CSARDGSSARWNEQYF. For the CDR3, the DNA is TGCAGTGCTAGAGATGGGTCTAGCGCGCGATGGAATGAGCAGTACTTC. The chain is built from TRBV20-1 and TRBJ2-7; weak D call: TRBD2 (6 bases). Germline-derived CDR1 and CDR2 are DFQATT and SNEGSKA (reference sequence). The V and J ends lost 0 bases and 7 bases respectively, with 22 bases between them. The CDR3 sequence is 16 residues long.

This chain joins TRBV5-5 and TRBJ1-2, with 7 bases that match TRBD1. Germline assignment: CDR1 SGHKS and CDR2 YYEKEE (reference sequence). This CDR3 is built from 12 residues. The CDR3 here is CATARQGGGYTF. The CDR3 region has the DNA TGTGCGACGGCCAGACAGGGAGGAGGCTACACCTTC.

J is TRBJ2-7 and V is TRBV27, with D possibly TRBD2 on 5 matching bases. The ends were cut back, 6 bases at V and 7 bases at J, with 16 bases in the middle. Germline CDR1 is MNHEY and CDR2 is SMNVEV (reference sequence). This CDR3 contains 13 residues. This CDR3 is CASRNGGANEQYF. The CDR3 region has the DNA TGTGCCAGCAGAAATGGAGGAGCCAATGAGCAGTACTTC.

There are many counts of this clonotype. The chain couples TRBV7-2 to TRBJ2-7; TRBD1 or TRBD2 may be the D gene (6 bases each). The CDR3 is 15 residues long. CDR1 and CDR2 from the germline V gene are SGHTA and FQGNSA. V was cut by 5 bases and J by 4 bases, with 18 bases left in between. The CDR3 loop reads CASSPRGQGAYEQYF. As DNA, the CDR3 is TGTGCCAGCAGCCCCCGGGGGCAGGGTGCGTACGAGCAGTACTTC.

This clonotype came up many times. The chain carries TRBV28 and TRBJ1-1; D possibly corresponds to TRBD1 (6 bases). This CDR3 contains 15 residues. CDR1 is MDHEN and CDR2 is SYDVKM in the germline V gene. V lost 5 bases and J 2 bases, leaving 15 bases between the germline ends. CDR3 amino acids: CASSPRGRANTEAFF. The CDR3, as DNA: TGTGCCAGCAGTCCCAGGGGCAGGGCTAACACTGAAGCTTTCTTT.

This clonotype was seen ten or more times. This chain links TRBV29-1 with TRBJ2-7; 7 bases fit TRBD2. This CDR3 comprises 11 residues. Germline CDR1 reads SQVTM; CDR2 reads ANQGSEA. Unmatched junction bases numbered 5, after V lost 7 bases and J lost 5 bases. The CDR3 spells CSGRAGNEQYF. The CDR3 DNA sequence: TGCAGCGGACGAGCGGGAAACGAGCAGTACTTC.

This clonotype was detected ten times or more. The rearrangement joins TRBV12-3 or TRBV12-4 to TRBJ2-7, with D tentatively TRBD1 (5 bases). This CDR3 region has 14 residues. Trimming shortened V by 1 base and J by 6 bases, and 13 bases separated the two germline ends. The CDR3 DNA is TGTGCCAGCAGTTTAGTGTTGGGCAGGGCCGAGCAGTACTTC. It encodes CASSLVLGRAEQYF.

This CDR3 reads CALGLGLAKNIQYF. The CDR3 DNA is TGTGCCTTGGGACTAGGACTAGCCAAAAACATTCAGTACTTC. The chain has TRBV6-5 and TRBJ2-4, with 8 bases aligning to TRBD2. Trimming at V came to 11 bases and at J to 0 bases, leaving 6 bases not matched to a gene. CDR1 is MNHEY and CDR2 is SVGAGI in the germline V gene. The CDR3 runs 14 residues.

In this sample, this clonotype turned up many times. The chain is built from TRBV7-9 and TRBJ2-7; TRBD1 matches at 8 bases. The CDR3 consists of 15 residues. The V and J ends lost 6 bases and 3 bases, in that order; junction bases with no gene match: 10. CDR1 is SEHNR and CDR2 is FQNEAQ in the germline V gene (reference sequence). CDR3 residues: CASSQIAGGNYEQYF. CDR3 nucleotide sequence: TGTGCCAGCAGTCAAATCGCAGGGGGCAACTACGAGCAGTACTTC.

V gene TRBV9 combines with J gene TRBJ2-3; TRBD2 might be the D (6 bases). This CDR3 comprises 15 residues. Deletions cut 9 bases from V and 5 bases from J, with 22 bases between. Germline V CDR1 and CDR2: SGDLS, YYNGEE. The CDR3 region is CANSPLGGFIDTQYF. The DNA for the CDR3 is TGTGCCAACAGTCCCCTGGGGGGTTTTATAGATACGCAGTATTTT.

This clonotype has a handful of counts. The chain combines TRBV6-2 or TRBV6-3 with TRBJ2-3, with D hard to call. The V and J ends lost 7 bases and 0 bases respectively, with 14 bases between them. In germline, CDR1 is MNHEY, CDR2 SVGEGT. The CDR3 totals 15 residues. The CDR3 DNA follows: TGTGCCAGCATCCCTTTAGGGTCTAGCACAGATACGCAGTATTTT. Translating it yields CASIPLGSSTDTQYF.

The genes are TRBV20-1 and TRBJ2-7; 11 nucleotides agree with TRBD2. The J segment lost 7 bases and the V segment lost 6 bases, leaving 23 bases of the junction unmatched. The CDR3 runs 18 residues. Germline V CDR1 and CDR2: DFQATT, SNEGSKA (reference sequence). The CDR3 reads CSAYQGTIELAGVREQYF. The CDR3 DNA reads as TGCAGTGCCTACCAGGGGACTATTGAACTAGCGGGAGTGAGGGAGCAGTACTTC.

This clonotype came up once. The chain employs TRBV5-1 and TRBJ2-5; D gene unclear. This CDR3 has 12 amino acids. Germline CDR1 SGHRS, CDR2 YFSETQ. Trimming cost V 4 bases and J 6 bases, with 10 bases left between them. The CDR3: CASSQEKQTQYF. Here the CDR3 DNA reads TGCGCCAGCAGCCAAGAGAAGCAGACCCAGTACTTC. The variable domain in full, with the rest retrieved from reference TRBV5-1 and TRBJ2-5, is KAGVTQTPRYLIKTRGQQVTLSCSPISGHRSVSWYQQTPGQGLQFLFEYFSETQRNKGNFPGRFSGRQFSNSRSEMNVSTLELGDSALYLCASSQEKQTQYFGPGTRLLVL.

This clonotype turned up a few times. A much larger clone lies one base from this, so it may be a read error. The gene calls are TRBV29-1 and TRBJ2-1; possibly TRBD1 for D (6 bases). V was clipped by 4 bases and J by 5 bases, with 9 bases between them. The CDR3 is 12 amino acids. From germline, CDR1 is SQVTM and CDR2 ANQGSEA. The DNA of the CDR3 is TGCAGCGTTGCGGGACACAACAATGAGCAGTTCTTC. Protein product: CSVAGHNNEQFF.